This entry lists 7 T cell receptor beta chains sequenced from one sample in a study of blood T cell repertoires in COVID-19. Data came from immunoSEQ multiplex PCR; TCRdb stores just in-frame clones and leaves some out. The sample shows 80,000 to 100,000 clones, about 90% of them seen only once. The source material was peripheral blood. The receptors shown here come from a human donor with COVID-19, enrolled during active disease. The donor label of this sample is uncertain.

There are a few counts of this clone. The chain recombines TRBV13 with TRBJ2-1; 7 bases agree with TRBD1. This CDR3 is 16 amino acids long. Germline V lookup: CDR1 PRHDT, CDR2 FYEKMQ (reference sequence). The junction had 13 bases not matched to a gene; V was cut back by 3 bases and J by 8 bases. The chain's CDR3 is CASSLRDSPRPDEQFF. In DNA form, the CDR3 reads TGTGCCAGCAGCTTGAGGGACAGCCCGAGGCCCGATGAGCAGTTCTTC.

This chain's CDR3 is CASSPPETGVVRREKLFF. CDR3 coding DNA: TGTGCCAGCTCACCACCGGAGACAGGGGTTGTGAGGAGGGAAAAACTGTTTTTT. V gene TRBV18 combines with J gene TRBJ1-4; 8 bases map to TRBD1. Germline CDR1 KGHSH, CDR2 LQKENI. The CDR3 is 18 amino acids. J gave up 8 bases and V 0 bases, and 14 bases lay outside the gene matches.

The CDR3 spells CASSIDGRGWVTEAFF. The CDR3 DNA sequence: TGTGCCAGTAGTATAGATGGGAGGGGTTGGGTGACTGAAGCTTTCTTT. The genes are TRBV19 and TRBJ1-1, with TRBD1 as a possible D gene (5 bases). Germline values: CDR1 LNHDA, CDR2 SQIVND (reference sequence). The germline V and J ends were trimmed by 0 bases and 5 bases, with 16 bases remaining between them. This CDR3 spans 16 amino acids.

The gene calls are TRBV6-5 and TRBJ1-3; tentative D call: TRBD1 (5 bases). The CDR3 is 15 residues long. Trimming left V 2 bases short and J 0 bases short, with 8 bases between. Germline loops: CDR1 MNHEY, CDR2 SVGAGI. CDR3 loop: CASSYDSFSGNTIYF. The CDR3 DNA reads TGTGCCAGCAGTTACGACAGTTTCTCTGGAAACACCATATATTTT.

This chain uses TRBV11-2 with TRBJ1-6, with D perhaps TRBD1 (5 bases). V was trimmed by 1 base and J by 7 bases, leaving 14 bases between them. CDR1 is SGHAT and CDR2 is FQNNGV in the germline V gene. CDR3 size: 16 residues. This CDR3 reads CASSLGGRASNSPLHF. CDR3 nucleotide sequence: TGTGCCAGCAGCTTAGGAGGCAGGGCGTCGAATTCACCCCTCCACTTT.

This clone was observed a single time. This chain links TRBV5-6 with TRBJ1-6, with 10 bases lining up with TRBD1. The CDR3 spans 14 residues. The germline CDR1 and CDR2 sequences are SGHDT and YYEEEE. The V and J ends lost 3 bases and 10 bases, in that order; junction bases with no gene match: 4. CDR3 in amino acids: CASSSDRGLSPLHF. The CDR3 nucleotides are TGTGCCAGCAGCTCTGACAGGGGGCTGTCACCCCTCCACTTT.

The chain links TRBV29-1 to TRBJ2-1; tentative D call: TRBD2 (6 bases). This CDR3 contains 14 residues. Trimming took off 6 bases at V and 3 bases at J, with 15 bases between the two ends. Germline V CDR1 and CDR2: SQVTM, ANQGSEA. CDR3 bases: TGCAGCGTGGGGGGATCGACCTACTACAATGAGCAGTTCTTC. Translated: CSVGGSTYYNEQFF.